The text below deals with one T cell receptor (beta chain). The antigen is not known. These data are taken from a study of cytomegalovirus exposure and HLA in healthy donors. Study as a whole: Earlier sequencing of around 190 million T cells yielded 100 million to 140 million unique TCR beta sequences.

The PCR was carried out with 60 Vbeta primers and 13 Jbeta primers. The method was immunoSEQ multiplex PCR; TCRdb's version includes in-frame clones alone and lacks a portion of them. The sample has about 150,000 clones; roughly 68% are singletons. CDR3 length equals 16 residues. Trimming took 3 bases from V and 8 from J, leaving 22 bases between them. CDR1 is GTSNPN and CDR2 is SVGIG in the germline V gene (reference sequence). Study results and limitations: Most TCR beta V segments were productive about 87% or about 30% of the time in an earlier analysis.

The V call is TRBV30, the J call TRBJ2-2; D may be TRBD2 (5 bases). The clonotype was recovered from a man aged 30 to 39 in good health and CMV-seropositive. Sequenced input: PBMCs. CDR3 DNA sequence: TGTGCCTGGAGCCCCTGGGAGCCCGCGACGCGTGGGGAGCTGTTTTTT. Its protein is CAWSPWEPATRGELFF.